Below are 32 T cell receptor beta chains sequenced from a single sample in a study of beta chain features in type 1 diabetes. Expressed TCRB transcripts got sequenced, as all isolated RNA was reverse transcribed. Repertoires were generated with immunoSEQ multiplex PCR, while TCRdb's copy carries only in-frame clones and drops some. The sample has tens of thousands of clones, around a third seen once; the top ten hold 0.35% to 0.45%. Sequenced: stem cell memory CD4+ T cells from blood. The receptor source for this set is a woman between 18 and 30 years old in good health.

This clone was detected only a few times. The chain uses TRBV7-2 and TRBJ1-1; possibly TRBD1 for D (6 bases). CDR1 is SGHTA, CDR2 FQGNSA, per germline. The V end was cut by 1 base, the J end by 3 bases, with 6 bases between. The CDR3 has 13 residues. CDR3 in amino acids: CASSLGGHTEAFF. CDR3 bases: TGTGCCAGCAGCTTAGGGGGGCACACTGAAGCTTTCTTT.

The chain is built from TRBV5-1 and TRBJ2-3; D might be TRBD2 (6 bases). The CDR3 extends over 15 amino acids. Trimming took 4 bases from V and 1 from J, leaving 13 bases between them. Germline loops: CDR1 SGHRS, CDR2 YFSETQ. The CDR3 coding sequence is TGCGCCAGCAGCACGAACGGGGGTGGCACAGATACGCAGTATTTT. Residues: CASSTNGGGTDTQYF.

The gene calls are TRBV15 and TRBJ2-7; 7 bases line up with TRBD1. Germline V gene lookup returns CDR1 LNHNV and CDR2 YYDKDF (reference sequence). The trim removed 6 bases at V and 4 bases at J, leaving 6 bases unmatched. The CDR3 loop spans 13 amino acids. Written as DNA, the CDR3 is TGTGCCACCAGGGAGACAGGGCGGTACGAGCAGTACTTC. Translation: CATRETGRYEQYF.

This clone was picked up a small number of times. The chain carries TRBV5-4 and TRBJ2-5, with TRBD2 identical over 10 bases. The V and J ends lost 4 bases and 3 bases, in that order; junction bases with no gene match: 3. Germline V gene data show CDR1 as SGHNT and CDR2 as YYREEE (reference sequence). This CDR3 has 14 amino acids. The CDR3 DNA reads TGTGCCAGCAGCCCCACTAGCGGGGAAGAGACCCAGTACTTC. Translated, it gives CASSPTSGEETQYF. The complete variable domain, with remaining parts taken from reference TRBV5-4 and TRBJ2-5, reads ETGVTQSPTHLIKTRGQQVTLRCSSQSGHNTVSWYQQALGQGPQFIFQYYREEENGRGNFPPRFSGLQFPNYSSELNVNALELDDSALYLCASSPTSGEETQYFGPGTRLLVL.

This clone was seen a handful of times. CDR3 loop: CASSLPRNVGGHSYEQYF. CDR3 sequence (DNA): TGTGCCAGCAGCTTACCCCGTAACGTCGGCGGGCATTCCTACGAGCAGTACTTC. The chain combines TRBV7-2 with TRBJ2-7; tentatively, D is TRBD2 (5 bases). Trimming left V 2 bases short and J 1 base short, with 21 bases between. The CDR3 sequence is 18 residues long. The germline V gene has CDR1 SGHTA and CDR2 FQGNSA.

This clone was recorded a few times. J is TRBJ2-7 and V is TRBV7-6, with a weak D call TRBD2 (6 bases). Germline V CDR1 and CDR2: SGHVS, FNYEAQ. The CDR3 length is 15 residues. V lost 1 base and J lost 2, with 12 bases in between. DNA for the CDR3: TGTGCCAGCAGCTTAGAGCCGGGAGAGGCCTACGAGCAGTACTTC. It is translated as CASSLEPGEAYEQYF.

This clone appeared a few times. The rearrangement uses TRBV5-6 and TRBJ2-2; a weak D match, TRBD1 (5 bases). CDR3 size: 13 residues. Trimming removed 3 bases at V and 5 bases at J, with 8 bases between. Germline CDR1 is SGHDT and CDR2 is YYEEEE. The CDR3 DNA follows: TGTGCCAGCAGCTGGGGCAGAACCGGGGAGCTGTTTTTT. This codes for CASSWGRTGELFF. Complete variable domain (other parts from reference TRBV5-6 and TRBJ2-2): DAGVTQSPTHLIKTRGQQVTLRCSPKSGHDTVSWYQQALGQGPQFIFQYYEEEERQRGNFPDRFSGHQFPNYSSELNVNALLLGDSALYLCASSWGRTGELFFGEGSRLTVL.

The chain recombines TRBV30 with TRBJ2-1, with D maybe TRBD2 (5 bases). Between the trimmed V and J ends, which lost 3 bases and 0 bases, there was a span of 24 bases. Germline CDR1 and CDR2: GTSNPN and SVGIG (reference sequence). CDR3 length: 19 residues. CDR3: CAWRSPSASYFSSYNEQFF. The CDR3 DNA follows: TGTGCCTGGAGATCACCGTCGGCTAGCTATTTCTCCTCCTACAATGAGCAGTTCTTC.

This clone was seen a handful of times. The chain joins TRBV11-1 to TRBJ2-2; D may be TRBD1 (5 bases). The CDR3 extends over 15 amino acids. Trimming cost V 5 bases and J 5 bases, with 15 bases left between them. Germline lookup yields CDR1 SGHAT and CDR2 FQDESV (reference sequence). In nucleotides, the CDR3 is TGTGCCAGCAGCCCCCAAGGGGATGAAACCGGGGAGCTGTTTTTT. It translates to CASSPQGDETGELFF. Full variable domain (rest looked up from reference TRBV11-1 and TRBJ2-2): EAEVAQSPRYKITEKSQAVAFWCDPISGHATLYWYRQILGQGPELLVQFQDESVVDDSQLPKDRFSAERLKGVDSTLKIQPAELGDSAMYLCASSPQGDETGELFFGEGSRLTVL.

The chain has TRBV29-1 and TRBJ1-1; a weak D match, TRBD1 (5 bases). CDR3 length equals 11 residues. Looked up from germline, CDR1 is SQVTM and CDR2 is ANQGSEA. The CDR3 region has the DNA TGCTGTGGGGCCCTTACTGGTTCGGCTTTCTTT. Residues: CCGALTGSAFF. Based on the CDR3 plus reference TRBV29-1 and TRBJ1-1, the full variable domain is SAVISQKPSRDICQRGTSLTIQCQVDSQVTMMFWYRQQPGQSLTLIATANQGSEATYESGFVIDKFPISRPNLTFSTLTVSNMSPEDSSIYLCCGALTGSAFFGQGTRLTVV.

This chain joins TRBV7-2 and TRBJ2-1; 9 bases are shared with TRBD2. The CDR3 has 15 amino acids. Germline CDR1 SGHTA, CDR2 FQGNSA. The J segment lost 7 bases and the V segment lost 6 bases, leaving 10 bases of the junction unmatched. DNA for the CDR3: TGTGCCAGCAGAGCCATAGCGGGGGCCCCGAATGAGCAGTTCTTC. Its protein product is CASRAIAGAPNEQFF.

This clone was seen a handful of times. The chain carries TRBV14 and TRBJ1-5; TRBD1 might be the D (5 bases). CDR3 length: 13 amino acids. Germline CDR1 is SGHDN and CDR2 is FVKESK. Trimming took 4 bases from V and 6 from J, leaving 10 bases between them. DNA for the CDR3: TGTGCCAGCAGCCTGGGGGAGGGTCAGCCCCAGCATTTT. This translates into CASSLGEGQPQHF.

This clone has a handful of counts. V usage is TRBV5-6 and J usage is TRBJ2-7; D possibly corresponds to TRBD1 (5 bases). The CDR3 covers 14 residues. Trimming took off 6 bases at V and 2 bases at J, with 15 bases between the two ends. CDR1 SGHDT and CDR2 YYEEEE come from the germline V gene. This CDR3 reads CASTTGHSPYEQYF. CDR3 coding DNA: TGTGCCAGCACTACAGGACATAGCCCCTACGAGCAGTACTTC.

CDR3 sequence: CASSARRPGQGTGELFF. The CDR3 bases are TGTGCCAGCAGTGCGAGGCGACCGGGACAGGGTACCGGGGAGCTGTTTTTT. The chain carries TRBV2 and TRBJ2-2, with 9 nucleotides matching TRBD1. The ends lost 4 bases at V and 5 bases at J; junction bases unmatched: 11. The CDR3 spans 17 residues. Looked up from germline, CDR1 is SNHLY and CDR2 is FYNNEI.

The V call is TRBV7-2, the J call TRBJ2-1; TRBD2 agrees at 11 bases. Unmatched junction bases numbered 7, after V lost 5 bases and J lost 4 bases. The germline CDR1 and CDR2 sequences are SGHTA and FQGNSA. The CDR3 runs to 16 residues. This chain's CDR3 is CASSTPLAGVYNEQFF. CDR3 bases: TGTGCCAGCAGCACCCCACTAGCGGGAGTGTACAATGAGCAGTTCTTC.

In DNA form, the CDR3 reads TGTGCCAGTAGTAACCGGGACAGCTACTACGAGCAGTACTTC. Translated: CASSNRDSYYEQYF. This chain uses TRBV19 with TRBJ2-7, with TRBD1 identical over 7 bases. The CDR3 loop spans 14 amino acids. J gave up 3 bases and V 4 bases, and 6 bases lay outside the gene matches. Germline lookup yields CDR1 LNHDA and CDR2 SQIVND (reference sequence).

This clone showed up many times. This same CDR3 is encoded by further DNA sequences in the sample. CDR3 nucleotide sequence: TGTGCCAGCAGCTCGGGTTACAATGAGCAGTTCTTC. Residues: CASSSGYNEQFF. This chain links TRBV9 with TRBJ2-1; no firm D call. The CDR3 covers 12 residues. Trimming pared 4 bases from V and 4 bases from J, leaving 6 bases between. Germline CDR1 SGDLS, CDR2 YYNGEE.

This clone was seen only a few times. This chain links TRBV6-1 with TRBJ1-1; D call uncertain. Germline V gives CDR1 MNHNS, CDR2 SASEGT. This CDR3 contains 13 residues. Between the trimmed V and J ends, which lost 4 bases and 1 base, there was a span of 7 bases. Here the CDR3 reads CASSVAGNTEAFF. The DNA for the CDR3 is TGTGCCAGCAGTGTTGCCGGGAACACTGAAGCTTTCTTT.

The J gene is TRBJ2-1, the V gene TRBV29-1, with 7 bases identical to TRBD2. Germline values: CDR1 SQVTM, CDR2 ANQGSEA. This CDR3 region has 14 residues. J gave up 2 bases and V 7 bases, and 8 bases lay outside the gene matches. The CDR3 spells CSASLARAYNEQFF. The CDR3 coding sequence is TGCAGCGCATCACTAGCGAGAGCCTACAATGAGCAGTTCTTC.

The chain has TRBV5-1 and TRBJ1-2; D is undetermined. The CDR3 sequence is 12 residues long. Germline CDR1 reads SGHRS; CDR2 reads YFSETQ. V was shortened by 3 bases and J by 4 bases, with 7 bases between the two germline ends. CDR3 coding DNA: TGCGCCAGCAGCTCAAACAGCTATGGCTACACCTTC. Translating gives CASSSNSYGYTF.

This clone was seen a few times. In nucleotides, the CDR3 is TGTGCCAGCAGCTTACGGGTGGGCACAGCGGCAGAGACCCAGTACTTC. The encoded protein is CASSLRVGTAAETQYF. This chain joins TRBV7-9 and TRBJ2-5; tentatively, D is TRBD2 (5 bases). From germline, CDR1 is SEHNR and CDR2 FQNEAQ (reference sequence). There are 16 residues in the CDR3. V gave up 2 bases and J gave up 4 bases, with 17 bases separating them.

A few counts support this clone. The CDR3 DNA reads TGCGCCAGCCGAGGCCGGGACAGGGGTGTTGATGGCTACACCTTC. This sequence encodes CASRGRDRGVDGYTF. The chain recombines TRBV5-1 with TRBJ1-2; TRBD1 matches 10 bases. Germline CDR1 reads SGHRS; CDR2 reads YFSETQ. CDR3 length equals 15 residues. V was pared by 7 bases and J by 6 bases, with 12 bases of the junction left unmatched.

This clone was observed a few times. The rearrangement links TRBV7-9 to TRBJ1-1; D unresolved. CDR3 length: 15 amino acids. CDR1 is SEHNR, CDR2 FQNEAQ, per germline (reference sequence). Trimming took 2 bases from V and 1 from J, leaving 11 bases between them. CDR3 sequence (DNA): TGTGCCAGCAGCTTATTCGGTCTTACGAACACTGAAGCTTTCTTT. It codes for CASSLFGLTNTEAFF.

This clone came up many times. The chain employs TRBV30 and TRBJ2-3, with 7 bases aligning to TRBD1. The CDR3 consists of 14 residues. CDR1 GTSNPN and CDR2 SVGIG come from the germline V gene (reference sequence). V was pared by 3 bases and J by 1 base, with 4 bases of the junction left unmatched. The CDR3 reads CAWRTGMGTDTQYF. In DNA, the CDR3 is TGTGCCTGGAGGACAGGGATGGGCACAGATACGCAGTATTTT.

J is TRBJ2-1 and V is TRBV28; D might be TRBD2 (6 bases). Germline lookup yields CDR1 MDHEN and CDR2 SYDVKM. The ends were cut back, 2 bases at V and 1 base at J, with 9 bases in the middle. This CDR3 is 15 amino acids long. The CDR3 is CASSLGGISYNEQFF. The CDR3 DNA reads TGTGCCAGCAGTTTAGGCGGGATATCCTACAATGAGCAGTTCTTC.

This clone came up many times. The rearrangement joins TRBV29-1 to TRBJ2-3; TRBD2 matches 14 bases. J was trimmed by 5 bases and V by 6 bases; bases with no gene match: 13. In germline, CDR1 is SQVTM, CDR2 ANQGSEA. The CDR3 contains 17 residues. This chain's CDR3 is CSVPGLAGEVGRDTQYF. The CDR3 coding sequence is TGCAGCGTGCCGGGACTAGCGGGAGAAGTGGGTAGAGATACGCAGTATTTT.

This clone was counted only a few times. CDR3 protein: CASSLREELKAFF. The CDR3 DNA sequence: TGTGCCAGCAGCTTGAGGGAGGAGCTCAAAGCTTTCTTT. The rearrangement links TRBV5-8 to TRBJ1-1; D is uncertain. Germline CDR1 SGHTS, CDR2 YDEGEE. V lost 1 base to trimming and J lost 9 bases, with 13 bases between them. This CDR3 is 13 amino acids long.

This clone was counted a few times. The V and J genes are TRBV4-2 and TRBJ1-2; possible D gene TRBD1, 5 bases. Deletions cut 1 base from V and 4 bases from J, with 16 bases between. The germline CDR1 and CDR2 sequences are LGHNA and YNFKEQ. This CDR3 has 16 amino acids. The CDR3 here is CASSQASVAGLYGYTF. CDR3 nucleotides: TGTGCCAGCAGCCAAGCTTCAGTGGCAGGGCTCTATGGCTACACCTTC.

In this sample, this clone turned up a few times. The chain links TRBV5-1 to TRBJ2-7; no firm D call. Germline CDR1 SGHRS, CDR2 YFSETQ. The germline V and J ends were trimmed by 4 bases and 2 bases, with 13 bases remaining between them. The length of the CDR3 is 14 residues. In DNA form, the CDR3 reads TGCGCCAGCAGCCTCCCTCCCCCGGCCTACGAGCAGTACTTC. Translated: CASSLPPPAYEQYF.

The V gene is TRBV7-9, the J gene TRBJ1-2, with a tentative D call TRBD1 (6 bases). The length of the CDR3 is 15 residues. Germline-derived CDR1 and CDR2 are SEHNR and FQNEAQ (reference sequence). V lost 1 base to trimming and J lost 3 bases, with 12 bases between them. The CDR3 DNA reads TGTGCCAGCAGCTTAGGCGGGGGGGCAGACTATGGCTACACCTTC. Translated, it gives CASSLGGGADYGYTF.

The rearrangement links TRBV4-1 to TRBJ1-2; D might be TRBD1 (5 bases). V was clipped by 1 base and J by 5 bases, with 8 bases between them. CDR1 MGHRA and CDR2 YSYEKL come from the germline V gene. The CDR3 sequence is 13 residues long. CDR3 protein: CASSQAQDYGYTF. In nucleotides, the CDR3 is TGCGCCAGCAGCCAAGCACAGGATTATGGCTACACCTTC.

The rearrangement uses TRBV9 and TRBJ2-3; a weak D match, TRBD1 (6 bases). Deletions cut 1 base from V and 3 bases from J, with 12 bases between. The germline CDR1 and CDR2 sequences are SGDLS and YYNGEE. This CDR3 spans 15 amino acids. The CDR3 nucleotides read TGTGCCAGCAGCGTATTGGCGACAGGAACAGATACGCAGTATTTT. Translation: CASSVLATGTDTQYF.